This T cell receptor beta chain was profiled in a study of patients and donors after allogeneic stem cell transplantation. TCRdb processed the RT-PCR reads anew with MiXCR; each CDR3 protein has one entry. This table holds some 10,000 distinct CDR3 sequences, 20% to 25% found once. This clonotype came up many times. Germline-derived CDR1 and CDR2 are LGHDT and YNNKEL (reference sequence). The length of the CDR3 is 16 residues. Trimming cost V 4 bases and J 8 bases, with 21 bases left between them. The sequence came from a human donor who was either an allogeneic HSCT recipient or a stem cell or donor lymphocyte infusion donor (not recorded which). It is not recorded whose cells these are; they may come from a transplant donor. The genes are TRBV3-1 and TRBJ2-1; possibly TRBD2 for D (6 bases). The source material was blood, either unsorted or a sorted T cell fraction (not recorded which). This CDR3 reads CASSLGATLASDEQFF. The CDR3 DNA reads TGTGCCAGCAGCCTCGGAGCAACCCTAGCTAGCGATGAGCAGTTCTTC.